This T cell receptor (beta chain) was sequenced during a study of blood T cell repertoires in COVID-19. Study details: PBMCs, B-cell-depleted T cells, or T cells were the source of the cDNA or gDNA that made up the material.

This CDR3 has 16 residues. V was trimmed by 3 bases and J by 1 base, leaving 13 bases between them. Per the germline V gene, CDR1 is KGHDR and CDR2 is SFDVKD. Authors' processing steps: Reference gene primer amplification in the assay estimated nucleated cell counts. Data came from immunoSEQ multiplex PCR; TCRdb stores just in-frame clones and leaves some out. V, J and clone size were drawn from that table, and D and trimming were deduced from the DNA. The sample yields about 150,000 clones, around 85% seen once. Seattle's enrolled individuals joined amid active infection and were then monitored longitudinally.

The sequencing input was peripheral blood. The receptor was isolated from a woman aged 55 to 70 with COVID-19, enrolled during active disease. The rearrangement uses TRBV24-1 and TRBJ2-3; D possibly corresponds to TRBD2 (5 bases). CDR3 region: CATSDPGELGTDTQYF. The DNA of the CDR3 is TGTGCCACCAGTGATCCCGGGGAACTCGGCACAGATACGCAGTATTTT.